This T cell receptor (beta chain) was identified in a study of blood T cell repertoires in COVID-19. Study summary: Collection of acute and convalescent COVID-19 samples took place in the United States, Italy and Spain. Sample material is recorded as cDNA or gDNA derived from T cells, B-cell-depleted T cells, or PBMCs.

The CDR3 contains 13 residues. CDR1 LGHDT and CDR2 YNNKEL come from the germline V gene (reference sequence). The V segment lost 10 bases and the J segment 3 bases; nucleotides outside the gene matches: 8. Under the authors' procedure: Cell counts per sample came from amplifying reference gene primers. Method: immunoSEQ multiplex PCR; TCRdb's copy keeps in-frame clones and lacks some. The V and J calls and clone size were taken over from that table, and D and trimming were inferred from the DNA. In the table there are about 360,000 clones, around four fifths of which are singletons. Specimen: peripheral blood. The TCR originated in a young man with active or convalescent COVID-19. V and J are TRBV3-1 (or the pseudogene TRBV3-2) and TRBJ1-2, with 7 bases that match TRBD1. CDR3 amino acids: CATQGVGYYGYTF. CDR3 DNA: TGTGCCACCCAGGGGGTTGGGTACTATGGCTACACCTTC.